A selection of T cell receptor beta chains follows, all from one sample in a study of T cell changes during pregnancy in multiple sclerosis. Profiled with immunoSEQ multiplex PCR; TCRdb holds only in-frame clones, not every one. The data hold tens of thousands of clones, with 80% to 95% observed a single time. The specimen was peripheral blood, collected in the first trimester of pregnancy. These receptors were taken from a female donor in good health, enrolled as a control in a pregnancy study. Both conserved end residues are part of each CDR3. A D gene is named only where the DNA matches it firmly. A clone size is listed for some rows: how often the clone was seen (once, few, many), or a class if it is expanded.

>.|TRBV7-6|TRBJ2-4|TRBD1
CASSLDRAKNIQYF
TGTGCCAGCAGCTTGGACAGGGCCAAAAACATTCAGTACTTC
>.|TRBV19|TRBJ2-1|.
CASRGGTQTYNEQFF
TGTGCCAGTAGGGGCGGGACCCAAACCTACAATGAGCAGTTCTTC
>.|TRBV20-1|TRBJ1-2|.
CSARDRGYTF
TGCAGTGCTAGAGATCGGGGCTACACCTTC
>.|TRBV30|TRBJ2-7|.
CAWSVARAGEQYF
TGTGCCTGGAGTGTGGCGAGGGCGGGCGAGCAGTACTTC
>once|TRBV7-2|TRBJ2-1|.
CASSSTRSPVYNEQFF
TGTGCCAGCAGTTCTACCAGGTCTCCCGTATACAATGAGCAGTTCTTC
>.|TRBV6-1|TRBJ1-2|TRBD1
CASSDRGSNYGYTF
TGTGCCAGCAGCGACAGGGGGTCGAACTATGGCTACACCTTC
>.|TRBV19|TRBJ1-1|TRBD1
CASSIGTGNTEAFF
TGTGCCAGTAGTATTGGGACAGGTAACACTGAAGCTTTCTTT
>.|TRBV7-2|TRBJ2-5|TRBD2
CASSYPGLAGGQETQYF
TGTGCCAGCAGCTACCCGGGACTAGCGGGAGGTCAAGAGACCCAGTACTTC
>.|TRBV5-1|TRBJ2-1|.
CASTRGYDYTYNEQFF
TGCGCCAGCACCCGGGGGTATGACTACACCTACAATGAGCAGTTCTTC
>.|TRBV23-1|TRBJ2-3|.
CASSHNAREQLTDTQYF
TGCGCCAGCAGTCACAATGCCAGGGAACAGCTCACAGATACGCAGTATTTT
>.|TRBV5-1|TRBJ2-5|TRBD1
CASSPQVGGPQYF
TGCGCCAGCAGCCCCCAGGTAGGGGGCCCCCAGTACTTC
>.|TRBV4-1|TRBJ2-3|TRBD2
CASSQEASGRITDTQYF
TGCGCCAGCAGCCAAGAGGCTAGCGGGAGGATCACAGATACGCAGTATTTT
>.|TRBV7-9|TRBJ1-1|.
CASTVLGGVFGNTEAFF
TGTGCCAGCACCGTTCTAGGGGGGGTATTTGGGAACACTGAAGCTTTCTTT
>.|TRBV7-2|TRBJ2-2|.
CASSLVGAGELFF
TGTGCCAGCAGCTTAGTAGGAGCCGGGGAGCTGTTTTTT
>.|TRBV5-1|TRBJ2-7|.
CASSLAQGLYEQYF
TGCGCCAGCAGCTTGGCCCAGGGATTATACGAGCAGTACTTC
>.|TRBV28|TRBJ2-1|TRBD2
CASSSLVSSGGQFF
TGTGCCAGCAGTTCCCTGGTCTCTTCGGGGGGGCAGTTCTTC
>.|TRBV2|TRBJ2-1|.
CATAGADYNEQFF
TGTGCCACAGCTGGGGCAGACTACAATGAGCAGTTCTTC
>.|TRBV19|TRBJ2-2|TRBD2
CASSAREGGRELFF
TGTGCCAGTAGTGCCCGGGAGGGGGGAAGGGAGCTGTTTTTT
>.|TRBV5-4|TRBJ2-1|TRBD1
CASSLDRGSHNEQFF
TGTGCCAGCAGTCTGGACAGGGGGTCCCACAATGAGCAGTTCTTC
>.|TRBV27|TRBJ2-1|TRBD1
CASGKWDRGVGEQFF
TGTGCCAGCGGGAAATGGGACAGGGGAGTAGGTGAGCAGTTCTTC
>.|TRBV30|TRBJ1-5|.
CAWSVAGNQPQHF
TGTGCCTGGAGTGTGGCAGGTAATCAGCCCCAGCATTTT
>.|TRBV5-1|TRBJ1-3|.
CASSLAPRGSSGNTIYF
TGCGCCAGCAGCTTGGCCCCCCGGGGGAGCTCTGGAAACACCATATATTTT
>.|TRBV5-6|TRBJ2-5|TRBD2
CASSSGRSETQYF
TGTGCCAGCAGCTCCGGGAGGTCGGAGACCCAGTACTTC
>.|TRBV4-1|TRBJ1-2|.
CASSQPKDRPSGYTF
TGCGCCAGCAGCCAACCGAAAGACAGGCCCAGTGGCTACACCTTC
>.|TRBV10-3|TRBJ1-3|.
CAISESWTAEGNTIYF
TGTGCCATCAGTGAGTCGTGGACAGCTGAGGGAAACACCATATATTTT
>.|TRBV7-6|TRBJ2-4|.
CASSLDPPGGLAKNIQYF
TGTGCCAGCAGCTTAGACCCACCAGGCGGACTAGCCAAAAACATTCAGTACTTC
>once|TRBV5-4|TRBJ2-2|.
CASGRGRAQPGGELFF
TGTGCCAGCGGTAGGGGCAGGGCCCAACCCGGCGGGGAGCTGTTTTTT
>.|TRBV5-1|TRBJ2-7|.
CASSFIGGEGNEQYF
TGCGCCAGCAGCTTTATTGGAGGGGAAGGAAACGAGCAGTACTTC
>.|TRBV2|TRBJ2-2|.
CASSRQVGELFF
TGTGCCAGCAGCCGCCAGGTCGGGGAGCTGTTTTTT
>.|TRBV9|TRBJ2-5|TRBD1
CASSVSTGTGGRETQYF
TGTGCCAGCAGCGTTTCAACCGGGACAGGGGGGCGGGAGACCCAGTACTTC
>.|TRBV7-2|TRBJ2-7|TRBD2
CASSGGTSGLYEQYF
TGTGCCAGCAGCGGAGGGACTAGCGGACTCTACGAGCAGTACTTC
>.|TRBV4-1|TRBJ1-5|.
CASSRRAEAGQPQHF
TGCGCCAGCAGCAGACGGGCCGAGGCGGGTCAGCCCCAGCATTTT
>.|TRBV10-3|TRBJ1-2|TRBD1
CAIKDREGSYGYTF
TGTGCCATCAAGGACAGGGAGGGATCCTATGGCTACACCTTC
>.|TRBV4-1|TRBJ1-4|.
CASSQVPHFNEKLFF
TGCGCCAGCAGCCAAGTGCCCCACTTTAATGAAAAACTGTTTTTT
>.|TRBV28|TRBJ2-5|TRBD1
CASSPDRGLRETQYF
TGTGCCAGCAGCCCCGACAGGGGGCTTCGGGAGACCCAGTACTTC
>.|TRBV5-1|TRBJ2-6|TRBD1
CASSPGQGAVGANVLTF
TGCGCCAGCAGCCCCGGGCAGGGGGCGGTCGGGGCCAACGTCCTGACTTTC
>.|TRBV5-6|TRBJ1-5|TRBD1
CASSLGTGGQPQHF
TGTGCCAGCAGCTTGGGAACAGGGGGTCAGCCCCAGCATTTT
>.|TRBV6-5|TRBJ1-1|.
CASRSLGPEAFF
TGTGCCAGTCGCTCCCTGGGCCCGGAAGCTTTCTTT
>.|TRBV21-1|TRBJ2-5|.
CASSEGQGETQYF
TGTGCCAGCAGTGAGGGACAGGGGGAGACCCAGTACTTC
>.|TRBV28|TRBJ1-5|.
CASSWARNQPQHF
TGTGCCAGCAGCTGGGCCAGGAATCAGCCCCAGCATTTT